This T cell receptor (beta chain) was identified in a study of blood T cell repertoires in COVID-19. Source study methods: Reference gene primer amplification in the assay estimated nucleated cell counts. The repertoire was sequenced with immunoSEQ multiplex PCR; TCRdb's copy has only in-frame clones and lacks some. V and J calls and clone size are given by that table; D and trimming were obtained from the DNA. The sample includes tens of thousands of clones, 80% to 90% of them seen just once. This sequence was found in a woman at least 80 years old with active or convalescent COVID-19. Sequenced: peripheral blood.

CDR3 residues: CASSLGEHEQFF. CDR3 coding DNA: TGTGCCAGCAGCCTCGGGGAACATGAGCAGTTCTTC. J is TRBJ2-1 and V is TRBV9; D perhaps matches TRBD2 (5 bases). Germline values: CDR1 SGDLS, CDR2 YYNGEE. The CDR3 sequence is 12 residues long. V lost 4 bases and J 8 bases, leaving 10 bases between the germline ends.